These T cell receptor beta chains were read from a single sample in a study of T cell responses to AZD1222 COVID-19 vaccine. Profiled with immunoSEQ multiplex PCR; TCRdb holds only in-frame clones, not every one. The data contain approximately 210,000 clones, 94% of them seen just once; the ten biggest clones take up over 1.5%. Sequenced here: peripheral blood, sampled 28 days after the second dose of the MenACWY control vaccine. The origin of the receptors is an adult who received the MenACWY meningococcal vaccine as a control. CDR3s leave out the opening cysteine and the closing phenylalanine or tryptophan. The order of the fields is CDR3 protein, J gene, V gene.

CDR3 protein: ASSGLGETQY
J gene: TRBJ2-5
V gene: TRBV19

CDR3 protein: ASSLMKTVGEQY
J gene: TRBJ2-7
V gene: TRBV5-5

CDR3 protein: ASSLLGQNYEQY
J gene: TRBJ2-7
V gene: TRBV28

CDR3 protein: ASSSPGQATSYEQY
J gene: TRBJ2-7
V gene: TRBV28

CDR3 protein: ASSRDRNTEAF
J gene: TRBJ1-1
V gene: TRBV18

CDR3 protein: ASSRGGGNEQF
J gene: TRBJ2-1
V gene: TRBV7-3

CDR3 protein: ASNPTGKAYEQY
J gene: TRBJ2-7
V gene: TRBV6-6

CDR3 protein: SVRTGGDYGYT
J gene: TRBJ1-2
V gene: TRBV29-1

CDR3 protein: ASSPVVGAQPQH
J gene: TRBJ1-5
V gene: TRBV27

CDR3 protein: ASSPRAGESYNSPLH
J gene: TRBJ1-6
V gene: TRBV9

CDR3 protein: ASSLWTPDYSSYNEQF
J gene: TRBJ2-1
V gene: TRBV5-1

CDR3 protein: ATRQGNTEAF
J gene: TRBJ1-1
V gene: TRBV2

CDR3 protein: ASSLALAGQETQY
J gene: TRBJ2-5
V gene: TRBV5-1

CDR3 protein: ASSHEGREAF
J gene: TRBJ1-1
V gene: TRBV4-1

CDR3 protein: ASSPSPGRMNTEAF
J gene: TRBJ1-1
V gene: TRBV27

CDR3 protein: AISDRTNTGELF
J gene: TRBJ2-2
V gene: TRBV10-3

CDR3 protein: ASSELGGAKGETQY
J gene: TRBJ2-5
V gene: TRBV5-1

CDR3 protein: ASTPQGYNEQF
J gene: TRBJ2-1
V gene: TRBV27

CDR3 protein: ASSYASGNPY
J gene: TRBJ2-7
V gene: TRBV6-6

CDR3 protein: ATSDPRPSGMDNEQF
J gene: TRBJ2-1
V gene: TRBV24-1

CDR3 protein: ASATGQSNEKLF
J gene: TRBJ1-4
V gene: TRBV6-5

CDR3 protein: ASSFAPSYEQY
J gene: TRBJ2-7
V gene: TRBV5-5

CDR3 protein: ASSYRGMNTEAF
J gene: TRBJ1-1
V gene: TRBV6-5

CDR3 protein: ASSYGRGLGDTEAF
J gene: TRBJ1-1
V gene: TRBV6-2/TRBV6-3

CDR3 protein: ASSRDSLETQY
J gene: TRBJ2-5
V gene: TRBV14

CDR3 protein: ASRAGLGNQPQH
J gene: TRBJ1-5
V gene: TRBV2

CDR3 protein: SVGFQGTEAF
J gene: TRBJ1-1
V gene: TRBV29-1

CDR3 protein: ASSLGRTAGNTIY
J gene: TRBJ1-3
V gene: TRBV7-2

CDR3 protein: ASSPAEGETQY
J gene: TRBJ2-5
V gene: TRBV12-3/TRBV12-4

CDR3 protein: ASSQLGQGESNQPQH
J gene: TRBJ1-5
V gene: TRBV4-1

CDR3 protein: ATSRGGRADTQY
J gene: TRBJ2-3
V gene: TRBV24-1